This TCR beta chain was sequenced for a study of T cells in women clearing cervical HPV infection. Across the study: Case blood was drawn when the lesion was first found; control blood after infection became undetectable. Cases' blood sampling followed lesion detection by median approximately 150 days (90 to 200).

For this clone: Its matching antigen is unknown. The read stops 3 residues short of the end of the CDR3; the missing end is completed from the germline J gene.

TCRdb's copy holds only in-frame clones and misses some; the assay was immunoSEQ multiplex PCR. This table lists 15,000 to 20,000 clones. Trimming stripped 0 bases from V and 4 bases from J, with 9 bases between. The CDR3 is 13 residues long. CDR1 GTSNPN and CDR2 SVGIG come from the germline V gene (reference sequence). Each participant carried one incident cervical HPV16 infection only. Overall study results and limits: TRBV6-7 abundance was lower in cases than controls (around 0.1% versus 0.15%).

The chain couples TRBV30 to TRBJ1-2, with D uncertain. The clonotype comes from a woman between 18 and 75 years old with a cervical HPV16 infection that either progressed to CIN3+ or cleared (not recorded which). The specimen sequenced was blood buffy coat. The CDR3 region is CAWSVLISYGYTF. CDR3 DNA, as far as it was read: TGTGCCTGGAGTGTACTCATCTCCTATGGC.